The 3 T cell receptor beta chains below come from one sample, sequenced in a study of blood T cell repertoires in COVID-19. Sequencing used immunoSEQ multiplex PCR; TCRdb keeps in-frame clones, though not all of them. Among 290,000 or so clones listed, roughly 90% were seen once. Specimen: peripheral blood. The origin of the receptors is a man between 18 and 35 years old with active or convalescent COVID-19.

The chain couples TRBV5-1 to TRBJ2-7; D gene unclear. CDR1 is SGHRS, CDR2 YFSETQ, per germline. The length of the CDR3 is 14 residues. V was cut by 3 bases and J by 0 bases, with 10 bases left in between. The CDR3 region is CASSSRPVSYEQYF. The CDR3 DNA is TGCGCCAGCAGCTCGCGCCCCGTCTCCTACGAGCAGTACTTC.

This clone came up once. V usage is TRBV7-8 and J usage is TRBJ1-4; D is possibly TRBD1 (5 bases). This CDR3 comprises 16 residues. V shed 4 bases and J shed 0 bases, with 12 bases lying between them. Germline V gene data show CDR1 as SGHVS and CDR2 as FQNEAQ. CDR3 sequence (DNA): TGTGCCAGCAGCTCCGATAGGGGCCCAACTAATGAAAAACTGTTTTTT. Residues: CASSSDRGPTNEKLFF.

For the CDR3, the DNA is TGTGCCAGCAGTTTAGCGAGCCTCGACACCATATATTTT. Its protein is CASSLASLDTIYF. The J gene is TRBJ1-3, the V gene TRBV12-3 or TRBV12-4; D uncertain. V was pared by 0 bases and J by 8 bases, with 8 bases between. This CDR3 comprises 13 residues.